The present TCR beta chain was sequenced within a study of blood T cells in healthy people across ages. This clonotype was counted between two and nine times. The CDR3 extends over 16 amino acids. The ends were cut back, 2 bases at V and 8 bases at J, with 18 bases in the middle. Germline CDR1 and CDR2: LNHNV and YYDKDF (reference sequence). Through a sample-barcoded 5' primer and a J-beta primer mix, a second PCR was run for roughly 6 to 11 cycles. TCRdb re-called the 5' RACE reads with MiXCR, one entry per CDR3 protein. This sample has about 800,000 distinct CDR3 sequences, with roughly 25% found just once. The data also belong to a second study, concerning T cells of mothers and their children. Turning to that study: RNA extracted was entirely used for cDNA synthesis, about 1.6 ug per 15 ul. Both sample barcodes and 2-4 random nucleotides came from the M1S primer of the second PCR.

Specimen: blood. The genes are TRBV15 and TRBJ1-4, with a tentative D call TRBD1 (6 bases). The receptor's source is a boy between 5 and 17 years old in good health. The CDR3 loop is CATSRSEPTGLEKLFF. The CDR3 DNA sequence: TGTGCCACCAGCAGATCAGAACCAACAGGGCTCGAAAAACTGTTTTTT.